This TCR beta chain derives from a study of CD8+CD57+ T cells in acquired aplastic anemia. Across the whole study: The DNA of sorted CD4+ and CD8+ cells averaged roughly 3 ug. General study points: Patients versus controls showed no significant CD8+ Simpson's diversity difference.

The study profiled TCR beta VDJ and CDR3 using genomic DNA as template. TCRdb called the reads again in MiXCR, with one record for every CDR3 protein. The repertoire has more than 150,000 distinct CDR3 sequences, 50% to 75% of them found once; the top ten carry about 45%. With regard to this clonotype: The antigen remains unidentified.

V was cut by 4 bases and J by 7 bases, with 22 bases left in between. The CDR3 has 16 residues. The V gene's germline CDR1 is SEHNR and CDR2 FQNEAQ (reference sequence). This TCR was recovered from a human donor with severe aplastic anemia or a healthy control (not recorded which). Sequenced input: sorted CD4+, CD8+, or CD8+CD57+ T cells (not recorded which) from PBMCs. V is TRBV7-9 and J is TRBJ1-1, with D tentatively TRBD1 (5 bases). The CDR3: CASSSTRPGVRGEAFF. In nucleotides, the CDR3 is TGTGCCAGCAGCTCCACCCGACCGGGAGTAAGGGGTGAAGCTTTCTTT. Filled out from reference TRBV7-9 and TRBJ1-1, the complete variable domain reads DTGVSQNPRHKITKRGQNVTFRCDPISEHNRLYWYRQTLGQGPEFLTYFQNEAQLEKSRLLSDRFSAERPKGSFSTLEIQRTEQGDSAMYLCASSSTRPGVRGEAFFGQGTRLTVV.